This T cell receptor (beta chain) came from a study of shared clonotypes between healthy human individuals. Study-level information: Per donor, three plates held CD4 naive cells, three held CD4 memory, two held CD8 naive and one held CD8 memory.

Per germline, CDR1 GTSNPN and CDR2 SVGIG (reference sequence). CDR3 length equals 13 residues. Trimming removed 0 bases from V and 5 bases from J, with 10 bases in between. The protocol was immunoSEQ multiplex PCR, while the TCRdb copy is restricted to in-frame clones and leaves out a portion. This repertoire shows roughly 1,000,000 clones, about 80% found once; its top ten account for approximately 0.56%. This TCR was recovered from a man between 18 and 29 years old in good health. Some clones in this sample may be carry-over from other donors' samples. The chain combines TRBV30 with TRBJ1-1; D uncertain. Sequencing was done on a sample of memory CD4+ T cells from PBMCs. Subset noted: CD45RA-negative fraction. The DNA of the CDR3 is TGTGCCTGGAGTGTAGGCAGAGGGACTGAAGCTTTCTTT. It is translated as CAWSVGRGTEAFF.